These 29 T cell receptor beta chains were all obtained from the same sample, sequenced in a study of long-term antiretroviral therapy in people with HIV. Version v3.0 of the immunoSEQ assay was performed at survey level. The protocol was immunoSEQ multiplex PCR, while the TCRdb copy is restricted to in-frame clones and leaves out a portion. In the table there are 21,000 or so clones, around 90% of which are singletons. The sequences come from unsorted PBMCs, collected 2.3 years after starting antiretroviral therapy. These receptors were taken from a man aged 55-75 years with HIV.

In its sample, this clone was seen a few times. The chain couples TRBV11-1 to TRBJ2-7, with 8 bases lining up with TRBD1. Germline CDR1 is SGHAT and CDR2 is FQDESV (reference sequence). CDR3 length equals 15 residues. J lost 4 bases, V lost 1 base, and 6 bases had no gene match. CDR3 residues: CASSLEGQANYEQYF. Written as DNA, the CDR3 is TGTGCCAGCAGCTTAGAGGGACAGGCGAATTACGAGCAGTACTTC. The entire variable domain, with the rest obtained from reference TRBV11-1 and TRBJ2-7, is as follows: EAEVAQSPRYKITEKSQAVAFWCDPISGHATLYWYRQILGQGPELLVQFQDESVVDDSQLPKDRFSAERLKGVDSTLKIQPAELGDSAMYLCASSLEGQANYEQYFGPGTRLTVT.

This chain joins TRBV7-9 and TRBJ2-7; no clear D. Trimming removed 7 bases from V and 7 bases from J, with 20 bases in between. Germline V CDR1 and CDR2: SEHNR, FQNEAQ (reference sequence). CDR3 length: 14 residues. CDR3 nucleotides: TGTGCCAGCACCTCGTTCCAGGCTCTGTGGGAGCAGTACTTC. Its protein is CASTSFQALWEQYF.

The V and J genes are TRBV19 and TRBJ2-7, with D tentatively TRBD1 or TRBD2 (5 bases each). The germline V gene has CDR1 LNHDA and CDR2 SQIVND (reference sequence). The V and J ends lost 6 bases and 4 bases respectively, with 10 bases between them. This CDR3 comprises 12 residues. As DNA, the CDR3 is TGTGCCAGTAGCGGGACGCTTTACGAGCAGTACTTC. Residues: CASSGTLYEQYF.

This clone was recorded a few times. The chain combines TRBV19 with TRBJ1-6; D might be TRBD1 (6 bases). The germline gives CDR1 LNHDA, CDR2 SQIVND (reference sequence). This CDR3 region has 13 residues. Trimming removed 8 bases from V and 10 bases from J, with 15 bases in between. CDR3 bases: TGTGCCAGTGGAGACAGGCAGAACTCACCCCTCCACTTT. Encoded protein: CASGDRQNSPLHF.

The chain uses TRBV7-2 and TRBJ2-7, with D perhaps TRBD2 (5 bases). Trimming removed 5 bases from V and 6 bases from J, with 11 bases in between. The length of the CDR3 is 12 residues. Germline CDR1 is SGHTA and CDR2 is FQGNSA. The CDR3 is CASSIYSGEQYF. In DNA form, the CDR3 reads TGTGCCAGCAGCATCTACAGCGGCGAGCAGTACTTC.

The chain joins TRBV11-3 to TRBJ2-1; 7 positions agree with TRBD2. The CDR3 totals 16 residues. Germline trimming cut 2 bases from V and 5 bases from J; bases unmatched to any gene: 9. Germline CDR1 SGHNT, CDR2 YENEEA. CDR3 protein: CASSLIGGSYDNEQFF. As DNA, the CDR3 is TGTGCCAGCAGCTTAATAGGCGGGAGTTATGACAATGAGCAGTTCTTC. The full variable domain, completed using reference TRBV11-3 and TRBJ2-1, is EAGVVQSPRYKIIEKKQPVAFWCNPISGHNTLYWYLQNLGQGPELLIRYENEEAVDDSQLPKDRFSAERLKGVDSTLKIQPAELGDSAVYLCASSLIGGSYDNEQFFGPGTRLTVL.

The V and J genes are TRBV7-7 and TRBJ2-5, with 10 bases that match TRBD2. V trimming: 2 bases; J trimming: 2 bases; junction bases outside the gene matches: 5. The CDR3 loop spans 16 amino acids. Germline values: CDR1 SSHAT, CDR2 FNYEAQ (reference sequence). CDR3 in DNA: TGTGCCAGCAGCTTAAGTTGGACTAGCGGACAAGAGACCCAGTACTTC. Its protein product is CASSLSWTSGQETQYF.

The chain combines TRBV7-3 with TRBJ1-1; no firm D call. This CDR3 spans 14 amino acids. The V and J ends lost 4 bases and 4 bases respectively, with 13 bases between them. CDR1 is SGHTA, CDR2 FQGTGA, per germline. This chain's CDR3 is CASSSKGGVTEAFF. Written as DNA, the CDR3 is TGTGCCAGCAGCTCGAAGGGTGGTGTCACTGAAGCTTTCTTT.

This clone has a single count. V and J are TRBV5-1 and TRBJ1-2; maybe TRBD1 (5 bases). The CDR3 covers 13 residues. V lost 3 bases and J lost 2, with 8 bases in between. The V gene's germline CDR1 is SGHRS and CDR2 YFSETQ. In DNA, the CDR3 is TGCGCCAGCAGCTCTCAGGGAAACTATGGCTACACCTTC. This codes for CASSSQGNYGYTF.

The chain joins TRBV19 to TRBJ2-1, with 10 bases identical to TRBD2. The CDR3 runs to 16 residues. Germline V gives CDR1 LNHDA, CDR2 SQIVND (reference sequence). V lost 2 bases and J lost 9; bases outside the gene matches: 10. The CDR3 reads CASSIRSGRAPAEQFF. DNA for the CDR3: TGTGCCAGTAGTATAAGGAGCGGGAGGGCCCCCGCTGAGCAGTTCTTC.

The chain uses TRBV9 and TRBJ2-1; a possible D gene is TRBD2 (6 bases). Per the germline V gene, CDR1 is SGDLS and CDR2 is YYNGEE. This CDR3 region has 16 residues. V was pared by 0 bases and J by 6 bases, with 16 bases between. CDR3: CASSVAGRTNGNEQFF. CDR3 sequence (DNA): TGTGCCAGCAGCGTAGCTGGGAGGACTAACGGCAATGAGCAGTTCTTC.

This sequence joins TRBV2 and TRBJ2-5; 10 nucleotides line up with TRBD2. Germline V gene data show CDR1 as SNHLY and CDR2 as FYNNEI. The CDR3 runs 13 residues. Germline trimming cut 6 bases from V and 6 bases from J; bases unmatched to any gene: 4. The CDR3 region is CASRGTSDQTQYF. The DNA for the CDR3 is TGTGCCAGCAGAGGGACTAGCGATCAGACCCAGTACTTC.

V and J are TRBV14 and TRBJ2-7; D is perhaps TRBD1 (5 bases). The CDR3 loop spans 15 amino acids. Germline V lookup: CDR1 SGHDN, CDR2 FVKESK. V was cut by 4 bases and J by 7 bases, with 20 bases left in between. The CDR3 DNA is TGTGCCAGCAGCCGAGAAGGGGCTAGAGGTAGGGAGCAGTACTTC. Encoded protein: CASSREGARGREQYF.

V is TRBV6-1 and J is TRBJ1-4, with unresolved D. In germline, CDR1 is MNHNS, CDR2 SASEGT. This CDR3 has 15 residues. V was clipped by 4 bases and J by 3 bases, with 12 bases between them. This CDR3 is CASSVVTSPNEKLFF. In nucleotides, the CDR3 is TGTGCCAGCAGTGTCGTCACCTCGCCTAATGAAAAACTGTTTTTT.

This chain links TRBV4-2 with TRBJ2-2; 7 nucleotides line up with TRBD2. Germline V CDR1 and CDR2: LGHNA, YNFKEQ. The trim removed 1 base at V and 3 bases at J, leaving 5 bases unmatched. This CDR3 region has 16 residues. Written as DNA, the CDR3 is TGTGCCAGCAGCCAAGTCGGCCTAGCGGACACCGGGGAGCTGTTTTTT. Translating it yields CASSQVGLADTGELFF.

This sequence joins TRBV10-2 and TRBJ2-5, with 7 positions matching TRBD2. Germline V lookup: CDR1 WSHSY, CDR2 SAAADI. The trim removed 8 bases at V and 5 bases at J, leaving 8 bases unmatched. This CDR3 contains 13 residues. CDR3 loop: CASRGGNWETQYF. CDR3 sequence (DNA): TGCGCCAGCCGGGGAGGGAATTGGGAGACCCAGTACTTC.

The chain carries TRBV27 and TRBJ1-2, with D possibly being TRBD1 (6 bases). Germline V gene sequence: CDR1 MNHEY, CDR2 SMNVEV (reference sequence). CDR3 size: 11 residues. With 6 bases removed from V and 9 bases from J, the gap between germline ends came to 11 bases. CDR3 sequence: CASRDRGSYTF. Here the CDR3 DNA reads TGTGCCAGCAGGGACAGAGGTAGCTACACCTTC.

This clone was counted between two and nine times. The chain is built from TRBV9 and TRBJ1-6; D uncertain. Trimming stripped 4 bases from V and 8 bases from J, with 16 bases between. Germline V gives CDR1 SGDLS, CDR2 YYNGEE. The CDR3 covers 15 residues. In DNA form, the CDR3 reads TGTGCCAGCAGCCCCCAAGGGATGCAGGATTCACCCCTCCACTTT. Translating it yields CASSPQGMQDSPLHF.

V gene TRBV19 combines with J gene TRBJ1-6, with 7 bases matching TRBD1. The CDR3 is 15 amino acids. CDR1 LNHDA and CDR2 SQIVND come from the germline V gene (reference sequence). The V and J ends lost 4 bases and 9 bases, in that order; junction bases with no gene match: 9. The CDR3: CASSTTGIGGSPLHF. The CDR3 DNA follows: TGTGCCAGTAGTACGACAGGGATTGGAGGTTCACCCCTCCACTTT.

The chain has TRBV6-6 and TRBJ2-1; TRBD2 matches at 7 bases. The germline gives CDR1 MNHNY, CDR2 SVGAGI (reference sequence). V lost 11 bases, J lost 7 bases, and 11 bases stayed unmatched. The CDR3 covers 13 residues. The chain's CDR3 is CAVLGGGLNEQFF. CDR3 coding DNA: TGTGCCGTTCTTGGGGGAGGGCTTAATGAGCAGTTCTTC.

V usage is TRBV7-9 and J usage is TRBJ1-5; D is unclear. V lost 2 bases and J 4 bases, leaving 6 bases between the germline ends. The CDR3 is 13 residues long. Germline V gives CDR1 SEHNR, CDR2 FQNEAQ (reference sequence). For the CDR3, the DNA is TGTGCCAGCAGCTTAACCGGGAATCAGCCCCAGCATTTT. This encodes CASSLTGNQPQHF.

This clone was detected once. The chain employs TRBV6-4 and TRBJ2-7, with 10 bases matching TRBD2. CDR3 length: 23 amino acids. The trim removed 2 bases at V and 1 base at J, leaving 26 bases unmatched. The germline V gene has CDR1 MRHNA and CDR2 SNTAGT. The CDR3 nucleotides are TGTGCCAGCAGTGACGCTTTTACGAGCGGGAGGGCCGGGGGGGCTCATGGGTCCTACGAGCAGTACTTC. Amino acids: CASSDAFTSGRAGGAHGSYEQYF.

The rearrangement links TRBV27 to TRBJ2-5; D may be TRBD2 (6 bases). CDR1 is MNHEY, CDR2 SMNVEV, per germline (reference sequence). The CDR3 is made up of 14 amino acids. V gave up 4 bases and J gave up 7 bases, with 16 bases separating them. The CDR3 loop reads CASSSLTRVGTQYF. The DNA of the CDR3 is TGTGCCAGCAGTTCACTGACTAGGGTAGGGACCCAGTACTTC.

V is TRBV27 and J is TRBJ1-6; TRBD1 is a possible D gene (5 bases). Germline-derived CDR1 and CDR2 are MNHEY and SMNVEV (reference sequence). V was clipped by 6 bases and J by 8 bases, with 17 bases between them. The CDR3 totals 15 residues. The CDR3 DNA is TGTGCCAGCAGATTTCACCCGGGGCCGGATTCACCCCTCCACTTT. Amino acids: CASRFHPGPDSPLHF.

This rearrangement joins TRBV11-1 to TRBJ2-7; D remains ambiguous. The CDR3 contains 15 residues. CDR1 is SGHAT, CDR2 FQDESV, per germline (reference sequence). V gave up 2 bases and J gave up 2 bases, with 13 bases separating them. DNA of the CDR3: TGTGCCAGCAGCTTATTCCCTACTGGAACCTACGAGCAGTACTTC. Its translation: CASSLFPTGTYEQYF.

This clone occurred once. The V gene is TRBV27, the J gene TRBJ1-5, with D possibly being TRBD1 (6 bases). The CDR3 runs to 14 residues. CDR1 is MNHEY and CDR2 is SMNVEV in the germline V gene (reference sequence). Trimming removed 6 bases from V and 6 bases from J, with 15 bases in between. The chain's CDR3 is CASSEQGRSQPQHF. CDR3 sequence (DNA): TGTGCCAGCAGCGAACAGGGTAGGAGTCAGCCCCAGCATTTT.

DNA for the CDR3: TGTGCCAGCAGTTACCAAGGTGCTACAGATACGCAGTATTTT. It translates to CASSYQGATDTQYF. The chain employs TRBV6-5 and TRBJ2-3; D not certain. Trimming took 2 bases from V and 3 from J, leaving 9 bases between them. The CDR3 totals 14 residues. CDR1 and CDR2 from the germline V gene are MNHEY and SVGAGI.

The chain recombines TRBV4-2 with TRBJ1-2; D perhaps matches TRBD1 (6 bases). This CDR3 contains 16 residues. Germline CDR1 LGHNA, CDR2 YNFKEQ. V gave up 1 base and J gave up 4 bases, with 16 bases separating them. The CDR3 reads CASSQGAGQLGYGYTF. CDR3 sequence (DNA): TGTGCCAGCAGCCAAGGGGCTGGACAGCTGGGCTATGGCTACACCTTC.

This clone appeared a few times. The chain joins TRBV7-9 to TRBJ1-6; D is ambiguous. Per germline, CDR1 SEHNR and CDR2 FQNEAQ (reference sequence). This CDR3 has 14 amino acids. V gave up 3 bases and J gave up 7 bases, with 10 bases separating them. The chain's CDR3 is CASSFEAGNSPLHF. The CDR3 nucleotides are TGTGCCAGCAGCTTCGAGGCAGGCAATTCACCCCTCCACTTT.